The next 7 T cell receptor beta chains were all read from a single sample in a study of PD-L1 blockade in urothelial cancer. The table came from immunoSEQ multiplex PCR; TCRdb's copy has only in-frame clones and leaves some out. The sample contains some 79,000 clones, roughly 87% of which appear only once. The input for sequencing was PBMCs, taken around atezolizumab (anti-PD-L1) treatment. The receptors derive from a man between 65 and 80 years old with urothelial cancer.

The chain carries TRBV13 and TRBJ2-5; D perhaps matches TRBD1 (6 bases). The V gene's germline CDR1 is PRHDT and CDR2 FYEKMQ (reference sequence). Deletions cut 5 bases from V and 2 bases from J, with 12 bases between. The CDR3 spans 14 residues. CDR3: CASSAGQFQETQYF. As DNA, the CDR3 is TGTGCCAGCAGCGCCGGACAGTTTCAAGAGACCCAGTACTTC.

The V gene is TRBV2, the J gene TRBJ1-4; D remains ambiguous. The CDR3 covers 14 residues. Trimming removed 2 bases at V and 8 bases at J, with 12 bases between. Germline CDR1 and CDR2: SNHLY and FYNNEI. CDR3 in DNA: TGTGCCAGCAGTGAACGGAGGGTTGGGGAAAAACTGTTTTTT. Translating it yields CASSERRVGEKLFF.

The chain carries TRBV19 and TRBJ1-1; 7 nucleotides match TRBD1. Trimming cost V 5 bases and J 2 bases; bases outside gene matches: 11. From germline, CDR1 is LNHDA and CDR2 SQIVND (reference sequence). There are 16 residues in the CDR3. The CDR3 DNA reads TGTGCCAGTAGTCCCCATACCGGGACAGACAACACTGAAGCTTTCTTT. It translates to CASSPHTGTDNTEAFF.

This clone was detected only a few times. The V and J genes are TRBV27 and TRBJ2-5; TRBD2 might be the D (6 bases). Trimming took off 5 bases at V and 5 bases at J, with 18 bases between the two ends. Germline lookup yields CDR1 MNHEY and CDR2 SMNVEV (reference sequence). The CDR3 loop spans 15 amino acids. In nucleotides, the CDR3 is TGTGCCAGCAGTACTAGCAGGATTGGTCGGGAGACCCAGTACTTC. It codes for CASSTSRIGRETQYF.

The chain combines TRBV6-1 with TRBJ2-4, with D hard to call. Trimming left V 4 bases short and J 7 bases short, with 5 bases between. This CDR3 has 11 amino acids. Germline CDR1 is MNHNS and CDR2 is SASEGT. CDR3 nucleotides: TGTGCCAGCAGTGCGGAGAACATTCAGTACTTC. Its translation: CASSAENIQYF.

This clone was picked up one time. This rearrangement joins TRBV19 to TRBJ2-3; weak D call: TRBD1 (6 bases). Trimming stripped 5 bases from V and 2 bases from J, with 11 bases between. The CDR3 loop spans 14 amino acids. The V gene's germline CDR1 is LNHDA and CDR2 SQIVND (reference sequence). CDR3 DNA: TGTGCCAGTAGTCCGGACAGATTCACAGATACGCAGTATTTT. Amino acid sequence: CASSPDRFTDTQYF.

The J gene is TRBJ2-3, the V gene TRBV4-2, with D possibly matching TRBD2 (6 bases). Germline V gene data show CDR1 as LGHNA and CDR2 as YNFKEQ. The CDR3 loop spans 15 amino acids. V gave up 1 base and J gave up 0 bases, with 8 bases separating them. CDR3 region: CASSQAAGSTDTQYF. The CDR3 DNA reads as TGTGCCAGCAGCCAAGCTGCGGGGAGCACAGATACGCAGTATTTT.